This T cell receptor (beta chain) was found in a study of blood T cells in healthy people across ages. Through a sample-barcoded 5' primer and a J-beta primer mix, a second PCR was run for about 6 to 11 cycles. TCRdb fed the 5' RACE reads into MiXCR, producing one record per CDR3 protein. The sample includes over a million distinct CDR3 sequences, roughly a quarter of them seen just once. CDR1 and CDR2 (germline): LGHNA, YSLEER. Trimming at V came to 3 bases and at J to 11 bases, leaving 5 bases not matched to a gene. There are 12 residues in the CDR3. This sample also belongs to another study, concerning T cells of mothers and their children. According to that study: Using the M1S primer, the second PCR added sample barcodes along with 2-4 random nucleotides.

The gene calls are TRBV4-3 and TRBJ1-1; 8 positions agree with TRBD1. This clonotype was obtained from a girl aged 2-10 years in good health. Sequenced input: blood. The CDR3 DNA follows: TGCGCCAGCAGCCAGGGGACAGGAGGGGCTTTCTTT. This encodes CASSQGTGGAFF.